This is a list of T cell receptor beta chains from one sample in a study of cytomegalovirus exposure and HLA in healthy donors. Sequencing used immunoSEQ multiplex PCR; TCRdb keeps in-frame clones, though not all of them. The data show approximately 130,000 clones, with 75% to 85% seen just once and around 9.1% held by the top ten. Sequenced: PBMCs. Source of these receptors: a woman between 45 and 60 years old in good health and CMV-seropositive. Each CDR3 is given with its conserved first and last residue. A D gene is named only where the DNA matches it firmly. Size is stated for part of the rows, as once, few or many counts, or as a class when the clone is expanded.

D gene: -
V gene: TRBV6-6
J gene: TRBJ1-1
clone size: -
CDR3 DNA: TGTGCCAGCAGTCGAGAGAACACTGAAGCTTTCTTT
CDR3 protein: CASSRENTEAFF

D gene: -
V gene: TRBV2
J gene: TRBJ1-2
clone size: -
CDR3 DNA: TGTGCCAGCAGTGGTACGCGCTATGGCTACACCTTC
CDR3 protein: CASSGTRYGYTF

D gene: TRBD1
V gene: TRBV6-5
J gene: TRBJ1-5
clone size: -
CDR3 DNA: TGTGCCAGCAGTTACTCGACAGGGCATCAGCCCCAGCATTTT
CDR3 protein: CASSYSTGHQPQHF

D gene: -
V gene: TRBV19
J gene: TRBJ2-7
clone size: -
CDR3 DNA: TGTGCCAGTAGTACCCAGGGTTCCTACGAGCAGTACTTC
CDR3 protein: CASSTQGSYEQYF

D gene: -
V gene: TRBV5-1
J gene: TRBJ1-5
clone size: -
CDR3 DNA: TGCGCCAGCAGCTCAGACAGAAATCAGCCCCAGCATTTT
CDR3 protein: CASSSDRNQPQHF

D gene: -
V gene: TRBV2
J gene: TRBJ2-1
clone size: -
CDR3 DNA: TGTGCCAGCAGTCGAGAATACAATGAGCAGTTCTTC
CDR3 protein: CASSREYNEQFF

D gene: -
V gene: TRBV5-1
J gene: TRBJ1-6
clone size: -
CDR3 DNA: TGCGCCAGCAGCTTGGGGGCTGCTAATTCACCCCTCCACTTT
CDR3 protein: CASSLGAANSPLHF

D gene: TRBD2
V gene: TRBV7-9
J gene: TRBJ2-7
clone size: -
CDR3 DNA: TGTGCCAGCAGCTCGGACGACCTTCGGCTAGCGGGGCCCTACGAGCAGTACTTC
CDR3 protein: CASSSDDLRLAGPYEQYF

D gene: TRBD1
V gene: TRBV11-3
J gene: TRBJ2-1
clone size: -
CDR3 DNA: TGTGCCAGCAGCTCCGGACAGGGTGGACACAATGAGCAGTTCTTC
CDR3 protein: CASSSGQGGHNEQFF

D gene: -
V gene: TRBV7-8
J gene: TRBJ2-1
clone size: -
CDR3 DNA: TGTGCCAGCAGCCCACCGGGGTACAATGAGCAGTTCTTC
CDR3 protein: CASSPPGYNEQFF

D gene: -
V gene: TRBV5-1
J gene: TRBJ1-1
clone size: -
CDR3 DNA: TGCGCCAGCAGCTCGCTACAGGGCGGAACTGAAGCTTTCTTT
CDR3 protein: CASSSLQGGTEAFF

D gene: TRBD1
V gene: TRBV5-6
J gene: TRBJ1-2
clone size: few
CDR3 DNA: TGTGCCAGCAGCTTGGGGACAGGGGAGCGGAACACCTTC
CDR3 protein: CASSLGTGERNTF

D gene: -
V gene: TRBV5-4
J gene: TRBJ1-4
clone size: -
CDR3 DNA: TGTGCCAGCAGCTTGGCAGGGTTAGAAGAAAAACTGTTTTTT
CDR3 protein: CASSLAGLEEKLFF

D gene: TRBD2
V gene: TRBV10-3
J gene: TRBJ2-3
clone size: -
CDR3 DNA: TGTGCCATCGCCCTAGCCGGGACTAGCGGGGTTGGAGATACGCAGTATTTT
CDR3 protein: CAIALAGTSGVGDTQYF

D gene: TRBD1
V gene: TRBV4-3
J gene: TRBJ2-3
clone size: -
CDR3 DNA: TGCGCCAGCAGCCTCAGGGGGTCCCTCACAGATACGCAGTATTTT
CDR3 protein: CASSLRGSLTDTQYF

D gene: -
V gene: TRBV7-6
J gene: TRBJ1-5
clone size: -
CDR3 DNA: TGTGCCAGCAGCTTAGGTGCAGGGGGCAATCAGCCCCAGCATTTT
CDR3 protein: CASSLGAGGNQPQHF

D gene: -
V gene: TRBV6-6
J gene: TRBJ1-1
clone size: -
CDR3 DNA: TGTGCCAGCAGTCAAACTTTTATCCTCGATGGTGAAGCTTTCTTT
CDR3 protein: CASSQTFILDGEAFF